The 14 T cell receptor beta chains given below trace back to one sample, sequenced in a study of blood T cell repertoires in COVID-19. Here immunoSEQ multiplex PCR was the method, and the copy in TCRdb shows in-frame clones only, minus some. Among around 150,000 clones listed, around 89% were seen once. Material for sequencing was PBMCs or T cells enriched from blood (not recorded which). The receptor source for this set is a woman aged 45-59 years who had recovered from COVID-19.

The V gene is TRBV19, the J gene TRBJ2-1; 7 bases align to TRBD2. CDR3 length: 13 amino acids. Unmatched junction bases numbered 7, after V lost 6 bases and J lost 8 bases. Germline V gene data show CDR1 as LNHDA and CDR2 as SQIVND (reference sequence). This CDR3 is CASSGGSGYEQFF. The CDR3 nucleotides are TGTGCCAGTAGCGGTGGTAGCGGGTATGAGCAGTTCTTC.

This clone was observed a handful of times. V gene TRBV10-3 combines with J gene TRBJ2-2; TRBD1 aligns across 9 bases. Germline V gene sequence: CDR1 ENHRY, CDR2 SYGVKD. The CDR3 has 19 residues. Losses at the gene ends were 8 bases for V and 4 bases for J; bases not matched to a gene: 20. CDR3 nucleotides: TGTGCCATCGGCGGGGACAGGGCAGGGCTATCCTCGAGCACCGGGGAGCTGTTTTTT. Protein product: CAIGGDRAGLSSSTGELFF.

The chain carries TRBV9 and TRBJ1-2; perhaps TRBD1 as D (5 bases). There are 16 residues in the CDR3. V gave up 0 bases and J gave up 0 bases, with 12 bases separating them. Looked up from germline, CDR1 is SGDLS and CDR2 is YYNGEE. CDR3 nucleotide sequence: TGTGCCAGCAGCGTAGGGTCGGGGGACCCTAACTATGGCTACACCTTC. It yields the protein CASSVGSGDPNYGYTF.

The CDR3, as DNA: TGTGCCAGTATGATGGGCACAGGACCTTTCTACGAGCAGTACTTC. Protein product: CASMMGTGPFYEQYF. This chain uses TRBV19 with TRBJ2-7, with D possibly being TRBD1 (5 bases). CDR1 is LNHDA and CDR2 is SQIVND in the germline V gene (reference sequence). CDR3 length: 15 amino acids. Trimming cost V 7 bases and J 3 bases, with 19 bases left between them.

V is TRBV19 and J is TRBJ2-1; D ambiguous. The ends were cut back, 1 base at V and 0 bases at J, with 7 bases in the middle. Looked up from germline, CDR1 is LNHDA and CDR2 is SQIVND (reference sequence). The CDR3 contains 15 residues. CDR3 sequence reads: CASSIVLSSYNEQFF. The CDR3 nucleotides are TGTGCCAGTAGTATAGTCCTAAGCTCCTACAATGAGCAGTTCTTC.

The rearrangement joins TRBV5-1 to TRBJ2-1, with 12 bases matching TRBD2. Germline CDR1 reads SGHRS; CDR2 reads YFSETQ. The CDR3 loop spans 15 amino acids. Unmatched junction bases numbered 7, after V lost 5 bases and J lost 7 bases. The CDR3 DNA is TGCGCCAGCAGGTCTACTAGCGGGGGGAGTAATGAGCAGTTCTTC. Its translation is CASRSTSGGSNEQFF.

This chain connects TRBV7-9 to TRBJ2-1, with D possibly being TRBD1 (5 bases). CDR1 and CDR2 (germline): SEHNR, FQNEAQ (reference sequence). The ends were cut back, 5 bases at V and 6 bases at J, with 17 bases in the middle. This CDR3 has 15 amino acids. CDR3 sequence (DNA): TGTGCCAGCAGCCGGCCTACAGGTAACGGCAATGAGCAGTTCTTC. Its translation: CASSRPTGNGNEQFF.

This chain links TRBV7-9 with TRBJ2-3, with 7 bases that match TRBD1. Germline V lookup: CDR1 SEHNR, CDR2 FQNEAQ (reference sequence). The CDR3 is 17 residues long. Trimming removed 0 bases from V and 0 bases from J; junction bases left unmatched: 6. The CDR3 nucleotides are TGTGCCAGCAGCTTAGCGCAGGGACAGAAAAGCACAGATACGCAGTATTTT. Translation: CASSLAQGQKSTDTQYF.

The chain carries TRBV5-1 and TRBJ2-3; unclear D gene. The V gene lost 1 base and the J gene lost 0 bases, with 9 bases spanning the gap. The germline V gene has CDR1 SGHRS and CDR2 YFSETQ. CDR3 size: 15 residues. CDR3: CASSLQSSSTDTQYF. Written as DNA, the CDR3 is TGCGCCAGCAGCTTGCAGTCCTCTAGCACAGATACGCAGTATTTT.

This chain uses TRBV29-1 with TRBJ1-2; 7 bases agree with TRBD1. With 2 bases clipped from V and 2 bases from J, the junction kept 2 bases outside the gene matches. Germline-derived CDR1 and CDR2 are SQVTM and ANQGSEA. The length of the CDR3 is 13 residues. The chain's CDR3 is CSVEKQGNYGYTF. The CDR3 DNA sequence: TGCAGCGTTGAAAAACAGGGGAACTATGGCTACACCTTC.

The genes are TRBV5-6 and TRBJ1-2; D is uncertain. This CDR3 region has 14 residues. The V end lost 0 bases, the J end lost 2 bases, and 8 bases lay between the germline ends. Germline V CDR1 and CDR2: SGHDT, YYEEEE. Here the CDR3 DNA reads TGTGCCAGCAGCTTGGCCCCACTCAACTATGGCTACACCTTC. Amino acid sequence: CASSLAPLNYGYTF.

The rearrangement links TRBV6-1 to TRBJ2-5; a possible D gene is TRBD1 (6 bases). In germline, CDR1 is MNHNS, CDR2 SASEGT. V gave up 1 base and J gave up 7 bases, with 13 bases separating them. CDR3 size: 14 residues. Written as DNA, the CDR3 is TGTGCCAGCAGTGAAGAAGGGCAGGGGAGGACCCAGTACTTC. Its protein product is CASSEEGQGRTQYF.

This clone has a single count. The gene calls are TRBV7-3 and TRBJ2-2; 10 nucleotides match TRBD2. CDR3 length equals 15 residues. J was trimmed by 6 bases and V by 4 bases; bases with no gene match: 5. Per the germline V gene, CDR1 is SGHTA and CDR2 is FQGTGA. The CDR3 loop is CASSSTSGVAGELFF. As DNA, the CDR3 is TGTGCCAGCAGCTCAACTAGCGGGGTCGCCGGGGAGCTGTTTTTT.

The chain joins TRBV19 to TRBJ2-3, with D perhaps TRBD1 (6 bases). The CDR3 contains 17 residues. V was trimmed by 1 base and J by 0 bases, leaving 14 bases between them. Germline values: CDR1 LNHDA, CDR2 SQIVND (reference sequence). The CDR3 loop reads CASSIGTADSSTDTQYF. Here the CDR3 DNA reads TGTGCCAGTAGTATAGGGACAGCAGACTCTAGCACAGATACGCAGTATTTT.